Listed here are 32 T cell receptor beta chains from one sample, sequenced in a study of blood T cell repertoires in COVID-19. TCRdb keeps only in-frame clones here, not all; method: immunoSEQ multiplex PCR. Of about 400,000 clones listed, roughly 90% are singletons. Sequencing was done on a sample of PBMCs or T cells enriched from blood (not recorded which). These receptors all come from a woman between 40 and 55 years old with acute COVID-19.

In its sample, this clone was seen once. The chain combines TRBV6-5 with TRBJ1-1; no definite D call. CDR1 and CDR2 from the germline V gene are MNHEY and SVGAGI. V was clipped by 2 bases and J by 5 bases, with 15 bases between them. The CDR3 length is 15 residues. The CDR3 protein is CASSYLLGGETEAFF. DNA of the CDR3: TGTGCCAGCAGTTACCTTCTAGGCGGGGAAACTGAAGCTTTCTTT.

The V call is TRBV5-4, the J call TRBJ2-3; D is possibly TRBD2 (6 bases). This CDR3 has 15 residues. CDR1 is SGHNT, CDR2 YYREEE, per germline (reference sequence). Trimming cost V 5 bases and J 3 bases, with 16 bases left between them. This CDR3 is CASSIRGAGTDTQYF. The CDR3 DNA follows: TGTGCCAGCAGTATTAGGGGTGCGGGGACAGATACGCAGTATTTT.

This clone was seen a few times. The chain employs TRBV5-4 and TRBJ1-6; D is possibly TRBD1 (6 bases). Germline values: CDR1 SGHNT, CDR2 YYREEE (reference sequence). V shed 3 bases and J shed 8 bases, with 15 bases lying between them. CDR3 length equals 15 residues. As DNA, the CDR3 is TGTGCCAGCAGCTATGGGACACGGACCTATTCACCCCTCCACTTT. It codes for CASSYGTRTYSPLHF. Variable domain in full (rest from reference TRBV5-4 and TRBJ1-6): ETGVTQSPTHLIKTRGQQVTLRCSSQSGHNTVSWYQQALGQGPQFIFQYYREEENGRGNFPPRFSGLQFPNYSSELNVNALELDDSALYLCASSYGTRTYSPLHFGNGTRLTVT.

A few counts support this clone. The chain joins TRBV9 to TRBJ2-2; no reliable D call. This CDR3 is 14 amino acids long. The germline gives CDR1 SGDLS, CDR2 YYNGEE. The ends were cut back, 0 bases at V and 6 bases at J, with 9 bases in the middle. This CDR3 is CASSVGSGSGELFF. The CDR3 nucleotides read TGTGCCAGCAGCGTAGGTTCAGGATCCGGGGAGCTGTTTTTT.

This chain joins TRBV4-1 and TRBJ2-1; the D gene is possibly TRBD1 (6 bases). Germline CDR1 reads MGHRA; CDR2 reads YSYEKL. The CDR3 sequence is 15 residues long. V gave up 0 bases and J gave up 8 bases, with 14 bases separating them. This chain's CDR3 is CASSQDGTSLDEQFF. The CDR3, as DNA: TGCGCCAGCAGCCAAGACGGGACAAGCTTAGATGAGCAGTTCTTC.

CDR3 sequence (DNA): TGTGCCAGCAGCTTAGATCGAGACAGGGCTCTGAACACTGAAGCTTTCTTT. It yields the protein CASSLDRDRALNTEAFF. The chain joins TRBV11-2 to TRBJ1-1; 7 nucleotides agree with TRBD1. Germline trimming cut 0 bases from V and 0 bases from J; bases unmatched to any gene: 7. The CDR3 is 17 residues long. Germline V lookup: CDR1 SGHAT, CDR2 FQNNGV.

The genes are TRBV30 and TRBJ2-7; 8 nucleotides line up with TRBD2. Germline lookup yields CDR1 GTSNPN and CDR2 SVGIG (reference sequence). There are 14 residues in the CDR3. With V trimmed by 4 bases and J by 2 bases, 7 bases remained unmatched. Written as DNA, the CDR3 is TGTGCCTGGATAGTTGGCGGGGGGACCTACGAGCAGTACTTC. Its protein is CAWIVGGGTYEQYF.

The chain links TRBV27 to TRBJ1-6, with D possibly being TRBD1 (6 bases). This CDR3 is built from 14 residues. From germline, CDR1 is MNHEY and CDR2 SMNVEV (reference sequence). The germline V and J ends were trimmed by 2 bases and 7 bases, with 9 bases remaining between them. For the CDR3, the DNA is TGTGCCAGCAGTTTAGGCCAGGGGAATTCACCCCTCCACTTT. It yields the protein CASSLGQGNSPLHF.

V is TRBV12-3 or TRBV12-4 and J is TRBJ1-1; D remains ambiguous. Trimming removed 6 bases from V and 10 bases from J, with 18 bases in between. CDR3 length equals 13 residues. The CDR3 DNA follows: TGTGCCAGCAGCCCCGTTTATCGGGGTCGAGCTTTCTTT. Protein product: CASSPVYRGRAFF.

The chain employs TRBV19 and TRBJ2-3; a weak D match, TRBD2 (6 bases). The CDR3 is made up of 15 amino acids. The germline gives CDR1 LNHDA, CDR2 SQIVND (reference sequence). V was shortened by 4 bases and J by 0 bases, with 11 bases between the two germline ends. CDR3 DNA: TGTGCCAGTAGTAAGCGGGTAACTAGCACAGATACGCAGTATTTT. As protein: CASSKRVTSTDTQYF.

This chain uses TRBV7-9 with TRBJ2-7; the D is unclear. Germline CDR1 is SEHNR and CDR2 is FQNEAQ (reference sequence). The V end lost 5 bases, the J end lost 5 bases, and 16 bases lay between the germline ends. This CDR3 spans 14 amino acids. CDR3 bases: TGTGCCAGCAGCCCGCCCAATTCAGAGGACGAGCAGTACTTC. Protein product: CASSPPNSEDEQYF.

V usage is TRBV7-9 and J usage is TRBJ2-5; TRBD1 matches at 10 bases. CDR1 and CDR2 (germline): SEHNR, FQNEAQ (reference sequence). V lost 5 bases to trimming and J lost 5 bases; unmatched junction nucleotides: 5. The CDR3 is 14 residues long. CDR3 region: CASSQTGGLETQYF. CDR3 bases: TGTGCCAGCAGCCAGACAGGGGGCTTGGAGACCCAGTACTTC.

V gene TRBV6-5 combines with J gene TRBJ2-7; tentatively, D is TRBD1 (5 bases). CDR3 length equals 14 residues. V was pared by 5 bases and J by 0 bases, with 11 bases between. Germline V lookup: CDR1 MNHEY, CDR2 SVGAGI. The CDR3 loop reads CASSPRVHSYEQYF. DNA for the CDR3: TGTGCCAGCAGTCCCAGGGTCCACTCCTACGAGCAGTACTTC.

This chain connects TRBV10-1 to TRBJ2-7; D is unresolved. With 0 bases removed from V and 6 bases from J, the gap between germline ends came to 18 bases. Germline-derived CDR1 and CDR2 are WNHNN and SYGVQD (reference sequence). There are 16 residues in the CDR3. The CDR3 DNA follows: TGCGCCAGCAGTGAGTCTCTAGGTCTTGGTTTGGTCGAGCAGTACTTC. It yields the protein CASSESLGLGLVEQYF.

This clone was recorded once. The gene calls are TRBV6-1 and TRBJ1-2; D remains unclear. The CDR3 contains 18 residues. Germline assignment: CDR1 MNHNS and CDR2 SASEGT. The V end lost 0 bases, the J end lost 6 bases, and 23 bases lay between the germline ends. As DNA, the CDR3 is TGTGCCAGCAGTGAAGCCACACCCTCGACGGGGAGGGTCGATGGCTACACCTTC. Translation: CASSEATPSTGRVDGYTF.

In nucleotides, the CDR3 is TGTGCCAGCAGCCCCGACAGGGGGCACCGGGGCACTGAAGCTTTCTTT. Its translation is CASSPDRGHRGTEAFF. This chain connects TRBV5-6 to TRBJ1-1; 10 nucleotides line up with TRBD1. The CDR3 totals 16 residues. Germline V gene data show CDR1 as SGHDT and CDR2 as YYEEEE. The V gene end was trimmed by 4 bases and the J gene end by 4 bases; junction bases not matched to a gene: 10.

The CDR3 sequence is CASSLDRVGAEAFF. DNA of the CDR3: TGCGCCAGCAGCTTGGACAGGGTTGGAGCTGAAGCTTTCTTT. The gene calls are TRBV5-1 and TRBJ1-1; weak D call: TRBD1 (6 bases). The germline V gene encodes CDR1 SGHRS and CDR2 YFSETQ. Between the trimmed V and J ends, which lost 0 bases and 6 bases, there was a span of 12 bases. The CDR3 runs to 14 residues.

CDR3 DNA sequence: TGTGCCAGTAGTAGCGGGACAGGGATGTACAAGCAGTACTTC. This sequence encodes CASSSGTGMYKQYF. V and J are TRBV19 and TRBJ2-7, with TRBD1 matching over 9 bases. Germline V gene lookup returns CDR1 LNHDA and CDR2 SQIVND (reference sequence). V trimming: 4 bases; J trimming: 8 bases; junction bases outside the gene matches: 9. CDR3 length: 14 amino acids.

This chain joins TRBV12-5 and TRBJ2-1, with TRBD1 matching over 8 bases. Germline lookup yields CDR1 LGHNT and CDR2 FRNRAP. The CDR3 is 15 amino acids. V shed 6 bases and J 4 bases; nucleotides not matched to a gene: 8. The CDR3 region is CASGLQGAPYNEQFF. Here the CDR3 DNA reads TGTGCTAGTGGACTCCAGGGGGCCCCTTACAATGAGCAGTTCTTC. The complete variable domain, with remaining parts taken from reference TRBV12-5 and TRBJ2-1, reads DARVTQTPRHKVTEMGQEVTMRCQPILGHNTVFWYRQTMMQGLELLAYFRNRAPLDDSGMPKDRFSAEMPDATLATLKIQPSEPRDSAVYFCASGLQGAPYNEQFFGPGTRLTVL.

This chain uses TRBV2 with TRBJ2-6, with D possibly matching TRBD1 (6 bases). CDR1 is SNHLY, CDR2 FYNNEI, per germline. The V end was cut by 3 bases, the J end by 0 bases, with 12 bases between. This CDR3 spans 17 amino acids. CDR3 loop: CASSETGIYSGANVLTF. In nucleotides, the CDR3 is TGTGCCAGCAGTGAGACAGGAATCTACTCTGGGGCCAACGTCCTGACTTTC. The full variable domain, with the rest looked up from reference TRBV2 and TRBJ2-6, is EPEVTQTPSHQVTQMGQEVILRCVPISNHLYFYWYRQILGQKVEFLVSFYNNEISEKSEIFDDQFSVERPDGSNFTLKIRSTKLEDSAMYFCASSETGIYSGANVLTFGAGSRLTVL.

This chain uses TRBV29-1 with TRBJ1-1; D might be TRBD1 (6 bases). The V gene's germline CDR1 is SQVTM and CDR2 ANQGSEA. V lost 4 bases and J lost 2, with 11 bases in between. The CDR3 sequence is 13 residues long. CDR3 loop: CSVGRGGNTEAFF. DNA for the CDR3: TGCAGCGTTGGTCGAGGGGGTAACACTGAAGCTTTCTTT.

The chain couples TRBV6-5 to TRBJ2-3; D is unresolved. The germline V gene encodes CDR1 MNHEY and CDR2 SVGAGI. V dropped 2 bases and J dropped 3 bases, with 9 bases sitting between them. The CDR3 covers 14 residues. As DNA, the CDR3 is TGTGCCAGCAGTTACCTTTCCCGTACAGATACGCAGTATTTT. It encodes CASSYLSRTDTQYF.

V usage is TRBV19 and J usage is TRBJ1-5; 8 nucleotides align to TRBD1. The germline gives CDR1 LNHDA, CDR2 SQIVND (reference sequence). V shed 7 bases and J 4 bases; nucleotides not matched to a gene: 9. The CDR3 is 15 amino acids. The CDR3 is CASNPGGAGNQPQHF. The CDR3 bases are TGTGCCAGTAACCCAGGGGGCGCGGGGAATCAGCCCCAGCATTTT.

This chain connects TRBV19 to TRBJ1-2, with 10 bases aligning to TRBD1. Germline V gives CDR1 LNHDA, CDR2 SQIVND (reference sequence). J lost 6 bases, V lost 6 bases, and 4 bases had no gene match. This CDR3 comprises 13 residues. The CDR3 region is CASSRQGAHGYTF. The CDR3 region has the DNA TGTGCCAGTAGCCGACAGGGGGCGCATGGCTACACCTTC.

The chain couples TRBV11-3 to TRBJ2-1; 8 nucleotides align to TRBD2. The CDR3 loop spans 14 amino acids. With 2 bases clipped from V and 9 bases from J, the junction kept 6 bases outside the gene matches. CDR1 SGHNT and CDR2 YENEEA come from the germline V gene. The CDR3 nucleotides read TGTGCCAGCAGCTTACCGGGGGGGCCTTTTGAGCAGTTCTTC. Translated, it gives CASSLPGGPFEQFF.

The chain recombines TRBV24-1 with TRBJ1-2; no firm D call. Trimming shortened V by 9 bases and J by 8 bases, and 21 bases separated the two germline ends. This CDR3 has 14 amino acids. Germline-derived CDR1 and CDR2 are KGHDR and SFDVKD. CDR3 DNA sequence: TGTGCCACCTCGGGCCAGGAGGTGGTTGGGGGCTACACCTTC. This translates into CATSGQEVVGGYTF.

The chain uses TRBV6-6 and TRBJ2-3; D may be TRBD1 (5 bases). Germline loops: CDR1 MNHNY, CDR2 SVGAGI (reference sequence). V lost 0 bases, J lost 5 bases, and 15 bases lay in between. The CDR3 runs to 16 residues. The CDR3 DNA follows: TGTGCCAGCAGTTACTCGAACGTGGGGCTGGGAGATACGCAGTATTTT. Translation gives CASSYSNVGLGDTQYF.

The gene calls are TRBV30 and TRBJ1-2; possibly TRBD1 for D (6 bases). The germline V and J ends were trimmed by 2 bases and 1 base, with 11 bases remaining between them. Per the germline V gene, CDR1 is GTSNPN and CDR2 is SVGIG (reference sequence). This CDR3 is 14 amino acids long. The CDR3 coding sequence is TGTGCCTGGAGTCCGGACAGATATAACTATGGCTACACCTTC. This translates into CAWSPDRYNYGYTF.

CDR3 DNA sequence: TGTGCCAGTAGTGTAGGACTCACCAAGAGGGACACTGAAGCTTTCTTT. Translating it yields CASSVGLTKRDTEAFF. This chain joins TRBV19 and TRBJ1-1; D is uncertain. CDR1 and CDR2 (germline): LNHDA, SQIVND (reference sequence). Trimming left V 5 bases short and J 3 bases short, with 19 bases between. The CDR3 loop spans 16 amino acids.

The genes are TRBV19 and TRBJ2-5, with 7 bases matching TRBD1. The V gene's germline CDR1 is LNHDA and CDR2 SQIVND (reference sequence). With V trimmed by 7 bases and J by 1 base, 6 bases remained unmatched. The CDR3 length is 14 residues. Here the CDR3 DNA reads TGTGCCAGTAATCGAAACAGGGGCCAAGAGACCCAGTACTTC. Its protein is CASNRNRGQETQYF.

The V and J genes are TRBV10-1 and TRBJ1-2, with TRBD1 as a possible D gene (6 bases). Trimming took off 4 bases at V and 0 bases at J, with 18 bases between the two ends. The germline CDR1 and CDR2 sequences are WNHNN and SYGVQD (reference sequence). The CDR3 extends over 17 amino acids. CDR3 in amino acids: CASSGGPGLSANYGYTF. Here the CDR3 DNA reads TGCGCCAGCAGTGGGGGGCCAGGACTGTCAGCTAACTATGGCTACACCTTC.

The chain has TRBV7-6 and TRBJ1-2, with no clear D. In germline, CDR1 is SGHVS, CDR2 FNYEAQ. The V end was cut by 2 bases, the J end by 4 bases, with 17 bases between. The CDR3 is 16 residues long. This CDR3 reads CASSLWATPGVYGYTF. The CDR3 DNA follows: TGTGCCAGCAGCTTATGGGCCACTCCCGGCGTCTATGGCTACACCTTC.